These 14 T cell receptor beta chains were sequenced from one sample in a study of cytomegalovirus exposure and HLA in healthy donors. The PCR used 60 Vbeta and 13 Jbeta primers. TCRdb keeps only in-frame clones here, not all; method: immunoSEQ multiplex PCR. The sample totals 200,000 to 250,000 clones. The sequenced material came from PBMCs. The source is a woman aged 25 to 39 in good health and CMV-seropositive.

The genes are TRBV5-4 and TRBJ1-1; TRBD1 is a possible D gene (6 bases). V was pared by 1 base and J by 7 bases, with 17 bases between. CDR3 length: 15 residues. Germline V CDR1 and CDR2: SGHNT, YYREEE (reference sequence). Here the CDR3 DNA reads TGTGCCAGCAGCTTGAGCCCAACAGGGCTGCGTGAAGCTTTCTTT. Its protein is CASSLSPTGLREAFF.

The V gene is TRBV5-1, the J gene TRBJ2-1; the match to TRBD2 covers 16 bases. V lost 4 bases and J lost 5; bases outside the gene matches: 6. This CDR3 is built from 17 residues. CDR1 SGHRS and CDR2 YFSETQ come from the germline V gene. As DNA, the CDR3 is TGCGCCAGCAGCGCCGGGACTAGCGGGGGGGGCCACAATGAGCAGTTCTTC. Its protein product is CASSAGTSGGGHNEQFF. Full variable domain (remainder filled in from reference TRBV5-1 and TRBJ2-1): KAGVTQTPRYLIKTRGQQVTLSCSPISGHRSVSWYQQTPGQGLQFLFEYFSETQRNKGNFPGRFSGRQFSNSRSEMNVSTLELGDSALYLCASSAGTSGGGHNEQFFGPGTRLTVL.

The V call is TRBV11-2, the J call TRBJ2-1, with D possibly being TRBD2 (6 bases). Germline lookup yields CDR1 SGHAT and CDR2 FQNNGV. This CDR3 has 16 residues. V lost 0 bases, J lost 2 bases, and 11 bases lay in between. CDR3 in amino acids: CASSLEASVAYNEQFF. The CDR3, as DNA: TGTGCCAGCAGCTTAGAGGCTAGCGTAGCCTACAATGAGCAGTTCTTC.

J is TRBJ1-5 and V is TRBV7-6, with TRBD1 matching 9 bases. V was clipped by 4 bases and J by 2 bases; unmatched bases: 6. Germline CDR1 is SGHVS and CDR2 is FNYEAQ. The CDR3 spans 16 residues. The CDR3 bases are TGTGCCAGCAGCTCACAGGGGGCAGATGGCAATCAGCCCCAGCATTTT. Its translation: CASSSQGADGNQPQHF. Drawing the rest from reference TRBV7-6 and TRBJ1-5, the complete variable domain is GAGVSQSPRYKVTKRGQDVALRCDPISGHVSLYWYRQALGQGPEFLTYFNYEAQQDKSGLPNDRFSAERPEGSISTLTIQRTEQRDSAMYRCASSSQGADGNQPQHFGDGTRLSIL.

This chain uses TRBV7-9 with TRBJ1-2, with TRBD1 as a possible D gene (5 bases). V shed 1 base and J shed 4 bases, with 13 bases lying between them. The CDR3 runs to 15 residues. Per the germline V gene, CDR1 is SEHNR and CDR2 is FQNEAQ (reference sequence). The CDR3 DNA reads as TGTGCCAGCAGCTTAGGCGGACAACCTATCTATGGCTACACCTTC. Translation gives CASSLGGQPIYGYTF.

The chain joins TRBV6-1 to TRBJ1-2; D remains ambiguous. Trimming cost V 2 bases and J 3 bases, with 13 bases left between them. This CDR3 comprises 15 residues. Germline V CDR1 and CDR2: MNHNS, SASEGT. The CDR3 coding sequence is TGTGCCAGCAGTGAAAATGCGGTGTCTGACTATGGCTACACCTTC. This sequence encodes CASSENAVSDYGYTF.

V is TRBV4-1 and J is TRBJ1-5, with D perhaps TRBD1 (5 bases). The germline V gene has CDR1 MGHRA and CDR2 YSYEKL. The CDR3 is made up of 14 amino acids. Trimming cost V 0 bases and J 9 bases, with 12 bases left between them. Here the CDR3 reads CASSQDPGPGPQHF. In DNA, the CDR3 is TGCGCCAGCAGCCAAGATCCAGGGCCAGGGCCCCAGCATTTT.

The V and J genes are TRBV2 and TRBJ1-3; no reliable D call. Germline loops: CDR1 SNHLY, CDR2 FYNNEI. The CDR3 covers 13 residues. V was pared by 7 bases and J by 2 bases, with 9 bases between. This CDR3 is CASTGLPGNTIYF. CDR3 coding DNA: TGTGCCAGCACTGGACTACCTGGAAACACCATATATTTT.

This chain connects TRBV7-6 to TRBJ1-2; D not certain. Germline-derived CDR1 and CDR2 are SGHVS and FNYEAQ. V was pared by 1 base and J by 4 bases, with 7 bases between. There are 13 residues in the CDR3. The CDR3 DNA sequence: TGTGCCAGCAGCTTAGAATCGTTCTATGGCTACACCTTC. Translation gives CASSLESFYGYTF.

J is TRBJ2-7 and V is TRBV5-5; TRBD1 matches 7 bases. Unmatched junction bases numbered 7, after V lost 5 bases and J lost 2 bases. The CDR3 consists of 14 residues. Germline V lookup: CDR1 SGHKS, CDR2 YYEKEE (reference sequence). DNA for the CDR3: TGTGCCAGCAGGCCGAGACAGGGACCCTACGAGCAGTACTTC. Its protein is CASRPRQGPYEQYF.

The chain uses TRBV18 and TRBJ1-3; unclear D gene. CDR1 KGHSH and CDR2 LQKENI come from the germline V gene. This CDR3 has 15 amino acids. V lost 2 bases to trimming and J lost 0 bases, with 8 bases between them. This CDR3 reads CASSPDIASGNTIYF. CDR3 sequence (DNA): TGTGCCAGCTCACCAGACATCGCCTCTGGAAACACCATATATTTT.

V and J are TRBV29-1 and TRBJ2-1, with unresolved D. The CDR3 sequence is 11 residues long. Between the trimmed V and J ends, which lost 7 bases and 6 bases, there was a span of 10 bases. Per germline, CDR1 SQVTM and CDR2 ANQGSEA. The CDR3 protein is CSGHTSNEQFF. CDR3 sequence (DNA): TGCAGCGGACACACGAGCAATGAGCAGTTCTTC.

The chain has TRBV9 and TRBJ1-4; D perhaps matches TRBD1 (6 bases). Germline assignment: CDR1 SGDLS and CDR2 YYNGEE. The CDR3 contains 15 residues. Trimming removed 0 bases at V and 8 bases at J, with 14 bases between. The CDR3: CASSVELAGAEKLFF. CDR3 in DNA: TGTGCCAGCAGCGTAGAGTTGGCAGGGGCGGAAAAACTGTTTTTT.

The chain carries TRBV19 and TRBJ1-2; no definite D call. V gave up 3 bases and J gave up 5 bases, with 16 bases separating them. Germline V CDR1 and CDR2: LNHDA, SQIVND (reference sequence). This CDR3 has 15 amino acids. The DNA of the CDR3 is TGTGCCAGTAGTATGAAGATAGCACTCCCGTATGGCTACACCTTC. Protein product: CASSMKIALPYGYTF. The full variable domain, completed using reference TRBV19 and TRBJ1-2, is DGGITQSPKYLFRKEGQNVTLSCEQNLNHDAMYWYRQDPGQGLRLIYYSQIVNDFQKGDIAEGYSVSREKKESFPLTVTSAQKNPTAFYLCASSMKIALPYGYTFGSGTRLTVV.